Given below is one T cell receptor (beta chain) in context. Its antigen is still unknown. Clones were sequenced by immunoSEQ multiplex PCR, and TCRdb holds only the in-frame ones, with some missing. This sample has approximately 100,000 clones, with approximately 86% found just once. The data originate from a study of T cell responses to AZD1222 COVID-19 vaccine. About the study: Pooled samples include second doses given at about 4 or 12 weeks. Notes on the study in general: Females made up more of the donors, who were largely white British, and clonal diversity may have come out too low. CD4 TCRs linked to vaccination spanned spike, dominating at 160-218 and 743-854. Among AZD1222 vaccinees, only six were seropositive at baseline.

Trimming removed 5 bases from V and 7 bases from J, with 9 bases in between. This CDR3 comprises 12 residues. Per the germline V gene, CDR1 is SGHTA and CDR2 is FQGNSA. Source: peripheral blood, taken on day 0 of AZD1222 vaccination. The V call is TRBV7-2, the J call TRBJ1-5; a possible D gene is TRBD1 (6 bases). The receptor was derived from an adult in good health. The CDR3 DNA reads as TGTGCCAGCAGCCCAACAGGGCAGCCCCAGCATTTT. Its protein product is CASSPTGQPQHF.